Listed below are T cell receptor beta chains from one sample, sequenced in a study of blood T cell repertoires in COVID-19. TCRdb's table, derived via immunoSEQ multiplex PCR, lists solely in-frame clones and lacks some. The repertoire holds hundreds of thousands of clones, around 87% seen once, with around 1% in the top ten. Material: PBMCs or T cells enriched from blood (not recorded which). All receptors derive from a man between 18 and 35 years old who had recovered from COVID-19. CDR3s include the opening cysteine and the closing phenylalanine or tryptophan. The order of the fields is CDR3 length, D gene, clone size, V gene, J gene, CDR3 DNA, CDR3 protein. A D gene is named only where the DNA matches it firmly. Only some rows state a clone size, as once, few, many or a class for expanded clones.

CDR3 length: 18
D gene: TRBD1
clone size: -
V gene: TRBV7-9
J gene: TRBJ2-1
CDR3 DNA: TGTGCCAGCAGCTTACGGGACAGGGGCCGGAGCTCCTACAATGAGCAGTTCTTC
CDR3 protein: CASSLRDRGRSSYNEQFF

CDR3 length: 13
D gene: TRBD1
clone size: -
V gene: TRBV29-1
J gene: TRBJ2-4
CDR3 DNA: TGCAGCGTAGAACAGGGGTCCAAAAACATTCAGTACTTC
CDR3 protein: CSVEQGSKNIQYF

CDR3 length: 13
D gene: -
clone size: -
V gene: TRBV20-1
J gene: TRBJ1-4
CDR3 DNA: TGCAGTGCTAGTGGCGGGGGTGAGGAAAAACTGTTTTTT
CDR3 protein: CSASGGGEEKLFF

CDR3 length: 18
D gene: TRBD2
clone size: -
V gene: TRBV28
J gene: TRBJ2-1
CDR3 DNA: TGTGCCAGCACCGAACTAGCGGGAGGGCCATCGTCCTACAATGAGCAGTTCTTC
CDR3 protein: CASTELAGGPSSYNEQFF

CDR3 length: 16
D gene: TRBD1
clone size: -
V gene: TRBV5-8
J gene: TRBJ1-5
CDR3 DNA: TGTGCCAGCAGCTTTTGGAGGACAGGGGGAAATCAGCCCCAGCATTTT
CDR3 protein: CASSFWRTGGNQPQHF

CDR3 length: 14
D gene: -
clone size: -
V gene: TRBV7-9
J gene: TRBJ1-5
CDR3 DNA: TGTGCCAGCAGGCCGGACGGACTCAATCAGCCCCAGCATTTT
CDR3 protein: CASRPDGLNQPQHF

CDR3 length: 15
D gene: -
clone size: -
V gene: TRBV5-1
J gene: TRBJ1-4
CDR3 DNA: TGCGCCAGCAGGTTAATCGGGATGTCTAATGAAAAACTGTTTTTT
CDR3 protein: CASRLIGMSNEKLFF

CDR3 length: 16
D gene: TRBD2
clone size: -
V gene: TRBV7-2
J gene: TRBJ2-3
CDR3 DNA: TGTGCCAGCAGCTTATCCCAGCGGGAGTATACAGATACGCAGTATTTT
CDR3 protein: CASSLSQREYTDTQYF

CDR3 length: 14
D gene: -
clone size: -
V gene: TRBV28
J gene: TRBJ2-5
CDR3 DNA: TGTGCCAGCAGTTTAGGAGGTACGATGGAGACCCAGTACTTC
CDR3 protein: CASSLGGTMETQYF

CDR3 length: 13
D gene: -
clone size: -
V gene: TRBV10-2
J gene: TRBJ2-7
CDR3 DNA: TGCGCCAGCAGTCTAGTGGGAGGCTACGAGCAGTACTTC
CDR3 protein: CASSLVGGYEQYF

CDR3 length: 15
D gene: TRBD1
clone size: -
V gene: TRBV7-2
J gene: TRBJ2-7
CDR3 DNA: TGTGCCAGCAGTCCATCAGGGGGCGTCACCTACGAGCAGTACTTC
CDR3 protein: CASSPSGGVTYEQYF

CDR3 length: 18
D gene: TRBD1
clone size: -
V gene: TRBV5-4
J gene: TRBJ2-1
CDR3 DNA: TGTGCCAGCAGCTTGGGGTCCGTGGCGGGACAGGTCTACAATGAGCAGTTCTTC
CDR3 protein: CASSLGSVAGQVYNEQFF

CDR3 length: 15
D gene: TRBD2
clone size: once
V gene: TRBV10-3
J gene: TRBJ2-5
CDR3 DNA: TGTGCCATCAGTGGGTCTAGCGGGCCTGAAGAGACCCAGTACTTC
CDR3 protein: CAISGSSGPEETQYF

CDR3 length: 13
D gene: -
clone size: few
V gene: TRBV27
J gene: TRBJ1-1
CDR3 DNA: TGTGCCAGCAGTTTATCGAGGATCAGTGAAGCTTTCTTT
CDR3 protein: CASSLSRISEAFF

CDR3 length: 19
D gene: -
clone size: -
V gene: TRBV6-4
J gene: TRBJ1-4
CDR3 DNA: TGTGCCAGCAGGAACTTACATGCTGTCTTTCCCTTCTGGGGCGAAAAACTGTTTTTT
CDR3 protein: CASRNLHAVFPFWGEKLFF

CDR3 length: 18
D gene: TRBD2
clone size: -
V gene: TRBV5-1
J gene: TRBJ2-7
CDR3 DNA: TGCGCCAGCAGCTTGGGTTGGGTTAGCGGGGAGAGCTCCTACGAGCAGTACTTC
CDR3 protein: CASSLGWVSGESSYEQYF

CDR3 length: 14
D gene: TRBD1
clone size: -
V gene: TRBV5-1
J gene: TRBJ2-7
CDR3 DNA: TGCGCCAGCAGCACCGAGACAGGGTTCTCAGTGCAGTACTTC
CDR3 protein: CASSTETGFSVQYF

CDR3 length: 15
D gene: TRBD2
clone size: -
V gene: TRBV5-4
J gene: TRBJ2-5
CDR3 DNA: TGTGCCAGCAGCTTGCGAGCCGGGAGGGAAGGGACCCAGTACTTC
CDR3 protein: CASSLRAGREGTQYF

CDR3 length: 14
D gene: TRBD1
clone size: -
V gene: TRBV7-9
J gene: TRBJ1-6
CDR3 DNA: TGTGCCAGCAGCCAGACAGGGGGCGTTTCACCCCTCCACTTT
CDR3 protein: CASSQTGGVSPLHF

CDR3 length: 14
D gene: -
clone size: -
V gene: TRBV3-1/TRBV3-2
J gene: TRBJ1-5
CDR3 DNA: TGTGCCAGCAGCCAAGAATTCGAGTATCAGCCCCAGCATTTT
CDR3 protein: CASSQEFEYQPQHF

CDR3 length: 16
D gene: TRBD2
clone size: -
V gene: TRBV9
J gene: TRBJ2-3
CDR3 DNA: TGTGCCAGCAGTGACGATAGCGGGAGGAGGTCAGATACGCAGTATTTT
CDR3 protein: CASSDDSGRRSDTQYF

CDR3 length: 14
D gene: -
clone size: -
V gene: TRBV19
J gene: TRBJ1-6
CDR3 DNA: TGTGCCAGTTCCCCAGGACAGCATAATTCACCCCTCCACTTT
CDR3 protein: CASSPGQHNSPLHF

CDR3 length: 16
D gene: -
clone size: -
V gene: TRBV30
J gene: TRBJ2-7
CDR3 DNA: TGTGCCTGGAGTGCCCCCCGGGGGGCCAGCTCCTACGAGCAGTACTTC
CDR3 protein: CAWSAPRGASSYEQYF

CDR3 length: 16
D gene: TRBD2
clone size: -
V gene: TRBV10-3
J gene: TRBJ2-1
CDR3 DNA: TGTGCCATCAGTGTAGCCGCGGGGGGGGGATACAATGAGCAGTTCTTC
CDR3 protein: CAISVAAGGGYNEQFF

CDR3 length: 13
D gene: -
clone size: -
V gene: TRBV29-1
J gene: TRBJ1-1
CDR3 DNA: TGCAGCGTTGAGGCAGGGTGGAACACTGAAGCTTTCTTT
CDR3 protein: CSVEAGWNTEAFF

CDR3 length: 13
D gene: -
clone size: -
V gene: TRBV29-1
J gene: TRBJ1-2
CDR3 DNA: TGCAGCGTTGAAGAGGAGATCAGGGTTGGCTACACCTTC
CDR3 protein: CSVEEEIRVGYTF

CDR3 length: 14
D gene: -
clone size: -
V gene: TRBV5-1
J gene: TRBJ1-3
CDR3 DNA: TGCGCCAGCAGCTCAGGGGCCTCTGGAAACACCATATATTTT
CDR3 protein: CASSSGASGNTIYF

CDR3 length: 14
D gene: TRBD1
clone size: once
V gene: TRBV10-2
J gene: TRBJ1-1
CDR3 DNA: TGCGCCAGCACTCGGGGACAGGGAGGCACTGAAGCTTTCTTT
CDR3 protein: CASTRGQGGTEAFF

CDR3 length: 16
D gene: TRBD1
clone size: -
V gene: TRBV13
J gene: TRBJ1-1
CDR3 DNA: TGTGCCAGCAGCGGGCCGACAGGGGGCCGGGACACTGAAGCTTTCTTT
CDR3 protein: CASSGPTGGRDTEAFF

CDR3 length: 12
D gene: TRBD1
clone size: -
V gene: TRBV7-9
J gene: TRBJ1-1
CDR3 DNA: TGTGCCAGCAGCTCGGGACAGTTTGAAGCTTTCTTT
CDR3 protein: CASSSGQFEAFF

CDR3 length: 13
D gene: -
clone size: -
V gene: TRBV6-2/TRBV6-3
J gene: TRBJ2-7
CDR3 DNA: TGTGCCAGCAGTTACGGACAGTCCCGCGAGCAGTACTTC
CDR3 protein: CASSYGQSREQYF

CDR3 length: 15
D gene: TRBD1
clone size: -
V gene: TRBV15
J gene: TRBJ1-6
CDR3 DNA: TGTGCCACCAGCAGAGGCGGGACAGGGAGTTCACCCCTCCACTTT
CDR3 protein: CATSRGGTGSSPLHF

CDR3 length: 13
D gene: -
clone size: -
V gene: TRBV19
J gene: TRBJ1-5
CDR3 DNA: TGTGCCACCGCGACAGAACTCAATCAGCCCCAGCATTTT
CDR3 protein: CATATELNQPQHF

CDR3 length: 15
D gene: TRBD2
clone size: -
V gene: TRBV15
J gene: TRBJ2-1
CDR3 DNA: TGTGCCACCAGCATCACTAGCGGAATGAACAATGAGCAGTTCTTC
CDR3 protein: CATSITSGMNNEQFF

CDR3 length: 16
D gene: -
clone size: few
V gene: TRBV5-1
J gene: TRBJ2-6
CDR3 DNA: TGCGCCAGCAGCCCCACTACAGGAGCTGGGGCCAACGTCCTGACTTTC
CDR3 protein: CASSPTTGAGANVLTF

CDR3 length: 17
D gene: TRBD1
clone size: -
V gene: TRBV7-8
J gene: TRBJ2-2
CDR3 DNA: TGTGCCAGCAGCTTAGTCCCTGGACAGGGGTTCCCCGGGGAGCTGTTTTTT
CDR3 protein: CASSLVPGQGFPGELFF

CDR3 length: 16
D gene: -
clone size: -
V gene: TRBV28
J gene: TRBJ1-3
CDR3 DNA: TGTGCCAGCAGTTTGTGGACTGCCGACTCTGGAAACACCATATATTTT
CDR3 protein: CASSLWTADSGNTIYF

CDR3 length: 14
D gene: TRBD1
clone size: few
V gene: TRBV5-1
J gene: TRBJ2-7
CDR3 DNA: TGCGCCAGCAGCTTGGGCTCATCCGGACAGGGACACTACTTC
CDR3 protein: CASSLGSSGQGHYF

CDR3 length: 17
D gene: TRBD1
clone size: -
V gene: TRBV5-6
J gene: TRBJ2-4
CDR3 DNA: TGTGCCAGCAGCTTCTTCAGTTTGGGACAGGGGAGTGACATTCAGTACTTC
CDR3 protein: CASSFFSLGQGSDIQYF

CDR3 length: 13
D gene: -
clone size: once
V gene: TRBV2
J gene: TRBJ1-5
CDR3 DNA: TGTGCCAGCAAGACGGGGTTGAATCAGCCCCAGCATTTT
CDR3 protein: CASKTGLNQPQHF

CDR3 length: 15
D gene: TRBD2
clone size: -
V gene: TRBV9
J gene: TRBJ2-1
CDR3 DNA: TGTGCCAGCAGTGATACTAGCGGGAGGTGGAGTGAGCAGTTCTTC
CDR3 protein: CASSDTSGRWSEQFF

CDR3 length: 14
D gene: -
clone size: -
V gene: TRBV7-9
J gene: TRBJ1-5
CDR3 DNA: TGTGCCAGCAGCCAAGGGGACACAAATCAGCCCCAGCATTTT
CDR3 protein: CASSQGDTNQPQHF

CDR3 length: 18
D gene: TRBD1
clone size: -
V gene: TRBV6-2/TRBV6-3
J gene: TRBJ2-2
CDR3 DNA: TGTGCCAGCAGTTACTCTTTCAGGGGGCGCCGGAGAACCGGGGAGCTGTTTTTT
CDR3 protein: CASSYSFRGRRRTGELFF

CDR3 length: 14
D gene: TRBD1
clone size: -
V gene: TRBV28
J gene: TRBJ2-7
CDR3 DNA: TGTGCCAGCAGGCAAGGACAGGCGACCTACGAGCAGTACTTC
CDR3 protein: CASRQGQATYEQYF

CDR3 length: 14
D gene: TRBD1
clone size: -
V gene: TRBV7-9
J gene: TRBJ1-1
CDR3 DNA: TGTGCCAGCTTACGGACAGGGGGTGTCCCTGAAGCTTTCTTT
CDR3 protein: CASLRTGGVPEAFF